This TCR beta chain was recorded in a study of metastatic and nonmetastatic thyroid tumors. About the research overall: It was across blood and tumor or nodule tissue from malignant and benign thyroid patients that repertoires were compared.

The authors' processing: A classifier of distant metastasis in papillary thyroid cancer was built from CDR3 differences (across clinicopathological groups). Using MiXCR, TCRdb re-called clones from the PCR reads. TCRdb's processing, not the authors', yielded these V and J calls. The data hold tens of thousands of clones, with just over 35% observed a single time. No treatment of any kind had been given to any patient before thyroid surgery. The CDR3 runs 14 residues. The ends lost 6 bases at V and 3 bases at J; junction bases unmatched: 2. Germline CDR1 DFQATT, CDR2 SNEGSKA (reference sequence). This receptor was identified in a female donor with papillary thyroid cancer or a benign thyroid nodule (not recorded which). Some clones in this sample may be carry-over from other donors' samples. Material for sequencing was tumor tissue. This chain joins TRBV20-1 and TRBJ2-3; 14 bases are shared with TRBD2. In DNA form, the CDR3 reads TGCAGTGCAGGACTAGCGGGAGGAACAGATACGCAGTATTTT. This codes for CSAGLAGGTDTQYF.